The 17 T cell receptor beta chains below all came from one sample that was sequenced in a study of blood T cells in healthy people across ages. Together with a sample-barcoded 5' primer, a J-beta primer mix was included in a second PCR lasting about 7 to 11 cycles. TCRdb re-analysed the 5' RACE reads in MiXCR, keeping a single row per CDR3 protein. Among around 940,000 distinct CDR3 sequences listed, roughly 51% were seen once. Sequencing used blood. The source of these receptors is a woman aged 55-75 years in good health.

This clonotype has only a few counts. In DNA, the CDR3 is TGCAGCTCGCAAGGGACAGGGGCCGATACGCAGTATTTT. It codes for CSSQGTGADTQYF. V and J are TRBV29-1 and TRBJ2-3; 10 bases fit TRBD1. The V segment lost 8 bases and the J segment 6 bases; nucleotides outside the gene matches: 8. Germline V gives CDR1 SQVTM, CDR2 ANQGSEA. The CDR3 totals 13 residues.

This clonotype was counted ten times or more. The rearrangement links TRBV4-3 to TRBJ2-7; 12 bases are a match to TRBD2. Germline loops: CDR1 LGHNA, CDR2 YSLEER. This CDR3 contains 15 residues. The ends lost 2 bases at V and 5 bases at J; junction bases unmatched: 4. As DNA, the CDR3 is TGCGCCAGCAGCCAACGGACTAGCGGGAATCACGAGCAGTACTTC. The encoded protein is CASSQRTSGNHEQYF.

V and J are TRBV5-1 and TRBJ2-3; the D is unclear. Trimming removed 2 bases from V and 10 bases from J, with 20 bases in between. Germline assignment: CDR1 SGHRS and CDR2 YFSETQ. The CDR3 has 15 residues. The chain's CDR3 is CASSFRPSQEGAQYF. The CDR3 nucleotides read TGCGCCAGCAGCTTCCGTCCGTCCCAGGAAGGCGCGCAGTATTTT.

V gene TRBV4-1 combines with J gene TRBJ2-7; the D call may be TRBD1 or TRBD2 (6 bases each). This CDR3 spans 16 amino acids. Looked up from germline, CDR1 is MGHRA and CDR2 is YSYEKL. V was shortened by 0 bases and J by 4 bases, with 16 bases between the two germline ends. The CDR3 here is CASSQEGGQRFYEQYF. The CDR3, as DNA: TGCGCCAGCAGCCAAGAGGGGGGACAAAGATTTTACGAGCAGTACTTC.

The V call is TRBV27, the J call TRBJ2-3; 7 bases line up with TRBD2. The CDR3 loop spans 14 amino acids. V dropped 5 bases and J dropped 4; count of bases not matched to a gene: 6. Per germline, CDR1 MNHEY and CDR2 SMNVEV (reference sequence). CDR3 region: CASSALGGADTQYF. CDR3 sequence (DNA): TGTGCCAGCAGTGCCCTTGGGGGGGCAGATACGCAGTATTTT.

V is TRBV28 and J is TRBJ2-1; maybe TRBD1 (5 bases). CDR1 and CDR2 from the germline V gene are MDHEN and SYDVKM. The CDR3 totals 16 residues. Trimming stripped 6 bases from V and 0 bases from J, with 15 bases between. The CDR3 sequence: CASSAGWGYSYNEQFF. CDR3 coding DNA: TGTGCCAGCAGCGCAGGTTGGGGCTACTCCTACAATGAGCAGTTCTTC.

The CDR3 nucleotides are TGTGCCTGGAGTGTGGGGTTTGCTGGGGCCAACGTCCTGACTTTC. Amino acids: CAWSVGFAGANVLTF. This chain uses TRBV30 with TRBJ2-6; D remains ambiguous. Germline lookup yields CDR1 GTSNPN and CDR2 SVGIG (reference sequence). V dropped 0 bases and J dropped 2 bases, with 8 bases sitting between them. The CDR3 covers 15 residues.

J is TRBJ1-4 and V is TRBV29-1; no firm D call. V was pared by 5 bases and J by 10 bases, with 23 bases between. Germline CDR1 is SQVTM and CDR2 is ANQGSEA. This CDR3 comprises 15 residues. In DNA form, the CDR3 reads TGCAGCGTTTCAGTTGCGACGACGCGGAGTGGAAAACTGTTTTTT. It is translated as CSVSVATTRSGKLFF.

The rearrangement uses TRBV4-2 and TRBJ2-1, with TRBD2 matching 12 bases. J gave up 5 bases and V 5 bases, and 10 bases lay outside the gene matches. This CDR3 region has 17 residues. The V gene's germline CDR1 is LGHNA and CDR2 YNFKEQ. The CDR3 nucleotides are TGTGCCAGCAGCTTACAACTAGCGGGAGGATTAAACAATGAGCAGTTCTTC. Translating gives CASSLQLAGGLNNEQFF.

The chain uses TRBV11-2 and TRBJ2-7, with D unclear. The CDR3 contains 15 residues. Germline V gene sequence: CDR1 SGHAT, CDR2 FQNNGV. V dropped 3 bases and J dropped 0 bases, with 12 bases sitting between them. The CDR3 loop is CASSFSDSGSYEQYF. CDR3 DNA sequence: TGTGCCAGCAGCTTCTCCGACTCGGGCTCCTACGAGCAGTACTTC.

The V and J genes are TRBV29-1 and TRBJ2-1; no clear D. The V gene's germline CDR1 is SQVTM and CDR2 ANQGSEA. This CDR3 is 15 amino acids long. Trimming left V 4 bases short and J 0 bases short, with 13 bases between. As DNA, the CDR3 is TGCAGCGTTGGGCCTGCTCGAAGCTCCTACAATGAGCAGTTCTTC. Its protein is CSVGPARSSYNEQFF.

This clonotype was detected many times. The rearrangement joins TRBV5-1 to TRBJ2-1; 15 bases match TRBD2. The CDR3 has 16 residues. The germline gives CDR1 SGHRS, CDR2 YFSETQ. V gave up 0 bases and J gave up 7 bases; unmatched junction bases: 2. CDR3 sequence (DNA): TGCGCCAGCAGCTTGGGGACTAGCGGGGGGGGAAATGAGCAGTTCTTC. This gives the protein CASSLGTSGGGNEQFF.

The chain uses TRBV4-3 and TRBJ2-1; a weak D match, TRBD2 (6 bases). Germline V gene lookup returns CDR1 LGHNA and CDR2 YSLEER. CDR3 length: 11 amino acids. The CDR3 spells CALHWGGEQFF. CDR3 sequence (DNA): TGCGCATTGCACTGGGGAGGTGAGCAGTTCTTC.

This rearrangement joins TRBV28 to TRBJ2-2, with a tentative D call TRBD2 (6 bases). CDR1 is MDHEN and CDR2 is SYDVKM in the germline V gene. The CDR3 loop spans 15 amino acids. Between the trimmed V and J ends, which lost 3 bases and 0 bases, there was a span of 8 bases. The CDR3 DNA reads as TGTGCCAGCAGTTTTGGGAGGTCGAACACCGGGGAGCTGTTTTTT. This gives the protein CASSFGRSNTGELFF.

The rearrangement links TRBV20-1 to TRBJ2-4, with unresolved D. This CDR3 comprises 14 residues. Germline V gives CDR1 DFQATT, CDR2 SNEGSKA (reference sequence). V gave up 3 bases and J gave up 0 bases, with 9 bases separating them. The CDR3 spells CSARSRLAKNIQYF. The CDR3 coding sequence is TGCAGTGCTAGGAGCAGACTAGCCAAAAACATTCAGTACTTC.

The chain joins TRBV29-1 to TRBJ2-5; 8 positions match TRBD2. After removal of 7 bases from V and 11 bases from J, the junction contained 12 bases not matched to a gene. This CDR3 is built from 12 residues. The V gene's germline CDR1 is SQVTM and CDR2 ANQGSEA. CDR3 coding DNA: TGCAGCGGATACCCCGGGAGGGGTGAGCAGTACTTC. Translating it yields CSGYPGRGEQYF.

This clonotype was detected a few times. V usage is TRBV4-2 and J usage is TRBJ1-4; D unclear. V lost 1 base and J lost 7, with 10 bases in between. The CDR3 sequence is 14 residues long. CDR1 is LGHNA and CDR2 is YNFKEQ in the germline V gene. The CDR3 loop is CASSQGGFGEKLFF. The CDR3 nucleotides are TGTGCCAGCAGCCAAGGAGGGTTCGGTGAAAAACTGTTTTTT.